This TCR beta chain was recorded in a study of metastatic and nonmetastatic thyroid tumors. Note on this clone: Sequence at one end of the junction differs from germline and may be a read error.

From germline, CDR1 is SGHVS and CDR2 FQNEAQ. The CDR3 contains 16 residues. Through MiXCR, TCRdb re-clonotyped the PCR reads. This table has approximately 8,400 clones, approximately 44% appearing once. Patients had received no treatment of any kind before thyroid surgery. The sequence was collected from a male donor with papillary thyroid cancer or a benign thyroid nodule (not recorded which). Some clones in this sample may be carry-over from other donors' samples. The sample comprised tumor tissue. The chain links TRBV7-8 to TRBJ1-4; no definite D call. DNA of the CDR3: TGTGTCAGCAGCCAAACGGCGGACCTAAGGCAAGGCACACTGTTTTTT. It encodes CVSSQTADLRQGTLFF.